The 10 T cell receptor beta chains listed next were all sequenced from one sample in a study of blood T cell repertoires in COVID-19. Assay used: immunoSEQ multiplex PCR; TCRdb lists only in-frame clones, some missing. Of 200,000 to 300,000 clones listed, about four fifths are singletons. The source material was peripheral blood. The receptors stem from a woman at least 80 years old with COVID-19, enrolled during active disease.

The chain recombines TRBV6-5 with TRBJ1-1; D uncertain. CDR3 length equals 14 residues. V was pared by 0 bases and J by 4 bases, with 9 bases between. Germline CDR1 is MNHEY and CDR2 is SVGAGI. The CDR3 spells CASSYSEAFTEAFF. CDR3 DNA: TGTGCCAGCAGTTACTCGGAGGCATTCACTGAAGCTTTCTTT.

This chain uses TRBV28 with TRBJ1-5; D gene uncertain. From germline, CDR1 is MDHEN and CDR2 SYDVKM. Trimming cost V 2 bases and J 4 bases, with 21 bases left between them. The CDR3 covers 18 residues. Here the CDR3 DNA reads TGTGCCAGCAGTTTAACGGGGATTAAAGAGGTGGGGAATCAGCCCCAGCATTTT. Residues: CASSLTGIKEVGNQPQHF.

V usage is TRBV5-1 and J usage is TRBJ2-5, with 11 bases matching TRBD2. The junction had 11 bases not matched to a gene; V was cut back by 2 bases and J by 5 bases. The CDR3 is made up of 17 amino acids. Germline assignment: CDR1 SGHRS and CDR2 YFSETQ. This chain's CDR3 is CASSFTSGGALGETQYF. In DNA form, the CDR3 reads TGCGCCAGCAGCTTCACTAGCGGGGGCGCTCTGGGGGAGACCCAGTACTTC. Full variable domain (rest looked up from reference TRBV5-1 and TRBJ2-5): KAGVTQTPRYLIKTRGQQVTLSCSPISGHRSVSWYQQTPGQGLQFLFEYFSETQRNKGNFPGRFSGRQFSNSRSEMNVSTLELGDSALYLCASSFTSGGALGETQYFGPGTRLLVL.

The V call is TRBV27, the J call TRBJ1-5, with 10 positions matching TRBD1. V lost 6 bases, J lost 6 bases, and 2 bases stayed unmatched. CDR1 and CDR2 from the germline V gene are MNHEY and SMNVEV (reference sequence). The CDR3 spans 13 residues. In DNA, the CDR3 is TGTGCCAGCAGACGGACAGGGGGTCAGCCCCAGCATTTT. Its translation: CASRRTGGQPQHF.

The V call is TRBV5-5, the J call TRBJ1-2; tentative D call: TRBD1 (6 bases). The CDR3 is made up of 18 amino acids. V lost 1 base and J 3 bases, leaving 22 bases between the germline ends. From germline, CDR1 is SGHKS and CDR2 YYEKEE (reference sequence). As DNA, the CDR3 is TGTGCCAGCAGCTTGATGGGTACAGGGTGGGGATTCGACTATGGCTACACCTTC. Its protein product is CASSLMGTGWGFDYGYTF.

This chain joins TRBV7-2 and TRBJ1-5; 7 bases map to TRBD1. The V segment lost 5 bases and the J segment 0 bases; nucleotides outside the gene matches: 4. Germline values: CDR1 SGHTA, CDR2 FQGNSA. The CDR3 extends over 15 amino acids. CDR3 DNA sequence: TGTGCCAGCAGCCAGGGGGACGTTAGCAATCAGCCCCAGCATTTT. Its translation: CASSQGDVSNQPQHF.

A single count supports this clone. The genes are TRBV3-1 (or the pseudogene TRBV3-2) and TRBJ2-5; 8 nucleotides match TRBD1. This CDR3 has 15 residues. Germline assignment: CDR1 LGHDT and CDR2 YNNKEL (reference sequence). Trimming cost V 3 bases and J 2 bases; bases outside gene matches: 5. The CDR3 DNA reads as TGTGCCAGCAGCCAGGACAGGGTCTTTCAAGAGACCCAGTACTTC. Translating it yields CASSQDRVFQETQYF.

The gene calls are TRBV6-6 and TRBJ1-1; TRBD1 is a possible D gene (5 bases). The CDR3 contains 14 residues. Between the trimmed V and J ends, which lost 6 bases and 8 bases, there was a span of 19 bases. Germline lookup yields CDR1 MNHNY and CDR2 SVGAGI (reference sequence). The CDR3 bases are TGTGCCAGCAGCTACGGGGTCGACAGTTCCGAAGCTTTCTTT. This sequence encodes CASSYGVDSSEAFF.

The chain has TRBV30 and TRBJ1-6; D ambiguous. Germline V gene data show CDR1 as GTSNPN and CDR2 as SVGIG (reference sequence). There are 13 residues in the CDR3. Trimming took 2 bases from V and 6 from J, leaving 8 bases between them. CDR3 nucleotide sequence: TGTGCCTGGAGTCCTCGGTTTAATTCACCCCTCCACTTT. The encoded protein is CAWSPRFNSPLHF.

The gene calls are TRBV3-1 (or the pseudogene TRBV3-2) and TRBJ1-6, with 9 bases identical to TRBD1. V lost 1 base, J lost 15 bases, and 4 bases stayed unmatched. CDR1 and CDR2 from the germline V gene are LGHDT and YNNKEL (reference sequence). This CDR3 is built from 13 residues. The CDR3 loop is CASSQAGQGNLHF. The DNA for the CDR3 is TGTGCCAGCAGCCAAGCGGGACAGGGAAACCTCCACTTT.